One sample yielded the 2 T cell receptor beta chains listed below, sequenced in a study of tumour-infiltrating T cells in Burkitt lymphoma. The assay was immunoSEQ multiplex PCR, and TCRdb's table has in-frame clones only and misses some. The sample records roughly 7,100 clones, about 17% being singletons. Sequenced: tumor tissue. These TCRs come from a human donor with diffuse large B-cell lymphoma.

V is TRBV30 and J is TRBJ1-6, with D possibly TRBD1 on 6 matching bases. Germline lookup yields CDR1 GTSNPN and CDR2 SVGIG (reference sequence). Trimming removed 3 bases at V and 5 bases at J, with 11 bases between. This CDR3 is 14 amino acids long. The CDR3 DNA sequence: TGTGCCTGGAGGGGGACACTAGATAATTCACCCCTCCACTTT. Amino acids: CAWRGTLDNSPLHF.

This clone was found a few times. V usage is TRBV27 and J usage is TRBJ1-1, with no clear D. Germline V gives CDR1 MNHEY, CDR2 SMNVEV (reference sequence). The CDR3 length is 13 residues. The V end lost 8 bases, the J end lost 6 bases, and 16 bases lay between the germline ends. The CDR3 here is CASGLAGFAEAFF. CDR3 bases: TGTGCCAGCGGCTTAGCGGGGTTCGCTGAAGCTTTCTTT.